The text below deals with one T cell receptor (beta chain). Its target is not known. The record originates from a study of blood T cells in healthy people across ages. With a J-beta primer mix and a sample-barcoded 5' primer, a second PCR ran 7 to 11 cycles. Every cDNA was tagged by a template-switch adaptor with 12 random nucleotides. TCRdb passed the 5' RACE reads through MiXCR, listing each CDR3 protein once. The data show about 1.6 million distinct CDR3 sequences, approximately 32% seen once. Findings and caveats of the study: It was held that diversity estimates obtained from one million T cells represented underestimates. Donor CMV status was unknown, possibly confounding expanded clonotype changes.

The germline CDR1 and CDR2 sequences are SNHLY and FYNNEI. This CDR3 region has 17 residues. Donors each provided 8 to 10 milliliters of peripheral blood. The specimen sequenced was blood. The sequence derives from a woman under 40 in good health. The J gene is TRBJ2-4, the V gene TRBV2, with D possibly TRBD2 on 6 matching bases. The J call is doubtful: the DNA matches TRBJ2-7 better. In DNA, the CDR3 is TGTGCCAGCAGTGGGGGGGTTGGTAGGGGACTTGCCTACGAGCAGTACTTC. Translated, it gives CASSGGVGRGLAYEQYF.